Listed here are 21 T cell receptor beta chains from one sample, sequenced in a study of T cells in Graves' hyperthyroidism and ophthalmopathy. Amplified TCR beta CDR3 regions came from RNA transcripts. During a first-round RT-PCR of the TCR CDR3, the HTBI primer set was used. One entry per CDR3 protein results from TCRdb running MiXCR on the multiplex PCR reads. This sample has hundreds of thousands of distinct CDR3 sequences, with over 15% found just once. Sample: blood. The receptors stem from a woman aged 50 to 60 with Graves' hyperthyroidism that later progressed to Graves' ophthalmopathy.

This clonotype was found many times. The chain recombines TRBV6-5 with TRBJ1-1, with TRBD1 matching over 7 bases. Germline lookup yields CDR1 MNHEY and CDR2 SVGAGI. The J segment lost 0 bases and the V segment lost 4 bases, leaving 5 bases of the junction unmatched. The CDR3 loop spans 15 amino acids. In nucleotides, the CDR3 is TGTGCCAGCAGTTCGCCGGGACAGATGAACACTGAAGCTTTCTTT. It is translated as CASSSPGQMNTEAFF.

This clonotype has a count of ten or more. This chain connects TRBV7-9 to TRBJ2-5, with D possibly TRBD2 on 6 matching bases. Trimming pared 4 bases from V and 5 bases from J, leaving 11 bases between. The CDR3 length is 13 residues. CDR1 SEHNR and CDR2 FQNEAQ come from the germline V gene (reference sequence). CDR3 in DNA: TGTGCCAGCAGCTCCACTGGGGGGGAGACCCAGTACTTC. Protein product: CASSSTGGETQYF.

About this clonotype itself: One end of the junction fails to match germline, which may point to a read error. The rearrangement joins TRBV5-1 to TRBJ2-1, with D possibly TRBD2 on 7 matching bases. CDR3 size: 15 residues. CDR1 and CDR2 (germline): SGHRS, YFSETQ. CDR3 region: CASSFGGASHNEQFF. The CDR3 DNA follows: TGCGCCAGCAGCTTTGGGGGGGCCTCCCACAATGAGCAGTTCTTC.

This clonotype has more than one count but fewer than ten. This sequence joins TRBV11-1 and TRBJ1-5, with D uncertain. Germline V gene sequence: CDR1 SGHAT, CDR2 FQDESV (reference sequence). V was cut by 1 base and J by 7 bases, with 8 bases left in between. CDR3 length equals 13 residues. In DNA form, the CDR3 reads TGTGCCAGCAGCTTAGAGGCCCGACAGCCCCAGCATTTT. Its translation: CASSLEARQPQHF.

The chain couples TRBV6-1 to TRBJ1-3; tentatively, D is TRBD1 (5 bases). The germline gives CDR1 MNHNS, CDR2 SASEGT. V was clipped by 3 bases and J by 0 bases, with 15 bases between them. This CDR3 comprises 17 residues. CDR3 DNA: TGTGCCAGCAGTGATACACCGGGACGGCACTCTGGAAACACCATATATTTT. Translated: CASSDTPGRHSGNTIYF.

In its sample, this clonotype was seen a few times. The rearrangement links TRBV6-1 to TRBJ2-2; TRBD1 agrees at 8 bases. Germline CDR1 and CDR2: MNHNS and SASEGT. This CDR3 comprises 15 residues. J was trimmed by 4 bases and V by 7 bases; bases with no gene match: 8. The CDR3 spells CASTEETGVTGELFF. The CDR3 nucleotides read TGTGCCAGCACTGAGGAGACAGGGGTCACCGGGGAGCTGTTTTTT.

This clonotype occurred a few times. The chain couples TRBV29-1 to TRBJ2-1, with 7 bases lining up with TRBD1. The trim removed 6 bases at V and 3 bases at J, leaving 11 bases unmatched. The CDR3 length is 15 residues. CDR1 and CDR2 (germline): SQVTM, ANQGSEA. CDR3 in amino acids: CSVGRDRQLYNEQFF. CDR3 coding DNA: TGCAGCGTCGGCCGGGACAGACAACTCTACAATGAGCAGTTCTTC.

There are many counts of this clonotype. This rearrangement joins TRBV11-1 to TRBJ2-7, with D hard to call. V lost 2 bases, J lost 2 bases, and 13 bases lay in between. Germline-derived CDR1 and CDR2 are SGHAT and FQDESV (reference sequence). The CDR3 has 15 amino acids. The CDR3, as DNA: TGTGCCAGCAGCTTATATAGCAACCCCACCTACGAGCAGTACTTC. As protein: CASSLYSNPTYEQYF.

This clonotype occurred a few times. The rearrangement links TRBV18 to TRBJ2-7, with TRBD2 identical over 7 bases. The DNA end lines up better with TRBJ2-1; the J call may be wrong. Germline-derived CDR1 and CDR2 are KGHSH and LQKENI. CDR3 length: 14 amino acids. DNA for the CDR3: TGTGCCAGCTCACCCCCGACTAGCTCCTGGGAGCAGTTCTTC. It yields the protein CASSPPTSSWEQFF.

This clonotype came up many times. The CDR3 protein is CASSQDQLSTDTQYF. CDR3 coding DNA: TGTGCCAGCAGCCAAGATCAGCTTAGCACAGATACGCAGTATTTT. The rearrangement links TRBV3-1 to TRBJ2-3, with D uncertain. The CDR3 runs to 15 residues. Trimming cost V 0 bases and J 0 bases, with 7 bases left between them. Germline values: CDR1 LGHDT, CDR2 YNNKEL (reference sequence).

The chain joins TRBV28 to TRBJ2-4; maybe TRBD2 (5 bases). The V and J ends lost 1 base and 1 base respectively, with 14 bases between them. Germline CDR1 MDHEN, CDR2 SYDVKM. The CDR3 contains 17 residues. The CDR3 coding sequence is TGTGCCAGCAGTTTATTAAAGGAGGCAGCTGCCAAAAACATTCAGTACTTC. Protein sequence: CASSLLKEAAAKNIQYF.

V is TRBV6-1 and J is TRBJ2-3; 11 bases match TRBD2. The J segment lost 2 bases and the V segment lost 6 bases, leaving 1 base of the junction unmatched. This CDR3 has 14 residues. The germline V gene encodes CDR1 MNHNS and CDR2 SASEGT. The CDR3 is CASRTSGDTDTQYF. For the CDR3, the DNA is TGTGCCAGCAGGACTAGCGGGGACACAGATACGCAGTATTTT.

This clonotype was recorded a few times. The rearrangement uses TRBV7-9 and TRBJ1-3; D perhaps matches TRBD1 (6 bases). This CDR3 comprises 16 residues. Germline CDR1 reads SEHNR; CDR2 reads FQNEAQ (reference sequence). V was cut by 3 bases and J by 0 bases, with 12 bases left in between. CDR3 region: CASSFTTGSSGNTIYF. The DNA for the CDR3 is TGTGCCAGCAGCTTCACCACAGGGAGCTCTGGAAACACCATATATTTT.

V usage is TRBV7-3 and J usage is TRBJ2-3; TRBD1 is a possible D gene (6 bases). The germline gives CDR1 SGHTA, CDR2 FQGTGA. Trimming removed 5 bases at V and 0 bases at J, with 9 bases between. The CDR3 length is 14 residues. The CDR3 sequence: CASSTQGSTDTQYF. CDR3 nucleotide sequence: TGTGCCAGCAGCACACAGGGAAGCACAGATACGCAGTATTTT.

This clonotype was recorded many times. The J gene is TRBJ2-3, the V gene TRBV20-1, with 7 bases fitting TRBD1. V shed 1 base, J shed 4 bases, and the junction held 14 bases outside the gene matches. The CDR3 totals 17 residues. Germline V gene lookup returns CDR1 DFQATT and CDR2 SNEGSKA (reference sequence). The CDR3 DNA is TGCAGTGCTAGAGTAGGGGGCTACAGGGTTAGGGCAGATACGCAGTATTTT. This encodes CSARVGGYRVRADTQYF.

The chain uses TRBV3-1 and TRBJ1-2, with D hard to call. V dropped 0 bases and J dropped 4 bases, with 12 bases sitting between them. There are 15 residues in the CDR3. CDR1 is LGHDT and CDR2 is YNNKEL in the germline V gene (reference sequence). The CDR3 sequence: CASSQDLGGFYGYTF. CDR3 bases: TGTGCCAGCAGCCAAGATCTCGGAGGGTTCTATGGCTACACCTTC.

The rearrangement links TRBV7-9 to TRBJ2-1; a possible D gene is TRBD2 (7 bases). Germline V gives CDR1 SEHNR, CDR2 FQNEAQ (reference sequence). Trimming shortened V by 1 base and J by 9 bases, and 19 bases separated the two germline ends. CDR3 length: 16 residues. CDR3: CASSLGSPAGAGEQFF. The CDR3 region has the DNA TGTGCCAGCAGCTTAGGGTCCCCGGCGGGGGCCGGTGAGCAGTTCTTC. The whole variable domain, remainder taken from reference TRBV7-9 and TRBJ2-1, is DTGVSQNPRHKITKRGQNVTFRCDPISEHNRLYWYRQTLGQGPEFLTYFQNEAQLEKSRLLSDRFSAERPKGSFSTLEIQRTEQGDSAMYLCASSLGSPAGAGEQFFGPGTRLTVL.

The rearrangement uses TRBV7-8 and TRBJ2-1; 14 bases align to TRBD2. V trimming: 4 bases; J trimming: 7 bases; junction bases outside the gene matches: 3. Germline CDR1 reads SGHVS; CDR2 reads FQNEAQ. The CDR3 spans 15 residues. CDR3 coding DNA: TGTGCCAGCAGCTCGCGGACTAGCGGGGGGAATGAGCAGTTCTTC. Protein: CASSSRTSGGNEQFF.

This clonotype has a count of ten or more. This chain uses TRBV6-5 with TRBJ1-4, with TRBD1 matching 7 bases. After removal of 2 bases from V and 10 bases from J, the junction contained 7 bases not matched to a gene. Germline V CDR1 and CDR2: MNHEY, SVGAGI. The CDR3 runs to 14 residues. CDR3 nucleotide sequence: TGTGCCAGCAGTTACGGCGACAGGGCTGGAAAACTGTTTTTT. Translated: CASSYGDRAGKLFF.

The rearrangement uses TRBV20-1 and TRBJ2-6; 10 nucleotides line up with TRBD1. The CDR3 sequence is 15 residues long. With 0 bases clipped from V and 11 bases from J, the junction kept 7 bases outside the gene matches. Looked up from germline, CDR1 is DFQATT and CDR2 is SNEGSKA (reference sequence). The CDR3 nucleotides read TGCAGTGCTAGAGACTCAGGGACAGGGGACCACGTCCTGACTTTC. It encodes CSARDSGTGDHVLTF.

This clonotype occurred many times. CDR3 nucleotide sequence: TGTGCCAGCAGCCAGTCTTTAGCGGGGGTGCGATCACAAGAGACCCAGTACTTC. Translating gives CASSQSLAGVRSQETQYF. The V call is TRBV9, the J call TRBJ2-5; 9 bases are a match to TRBD2. The trim removed 4 bases at V and 2 bases at J, leaving 15 bases unmatched. There are 18 residues in the CDR3. Germline V gene sequence: CDR1 SGDLS, CDR2 YYNGEE.